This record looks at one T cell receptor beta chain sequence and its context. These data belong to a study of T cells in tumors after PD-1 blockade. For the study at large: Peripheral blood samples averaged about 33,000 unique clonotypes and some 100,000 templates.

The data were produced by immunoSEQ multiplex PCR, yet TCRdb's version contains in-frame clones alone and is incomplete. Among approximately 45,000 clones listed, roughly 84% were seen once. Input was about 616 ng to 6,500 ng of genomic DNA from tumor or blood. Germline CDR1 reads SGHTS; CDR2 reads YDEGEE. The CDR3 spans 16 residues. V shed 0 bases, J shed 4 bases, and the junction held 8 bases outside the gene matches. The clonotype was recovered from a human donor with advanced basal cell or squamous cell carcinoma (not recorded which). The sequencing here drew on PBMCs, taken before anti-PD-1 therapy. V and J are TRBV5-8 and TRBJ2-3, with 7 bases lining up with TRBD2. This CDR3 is CASSLGLADGADTQYF. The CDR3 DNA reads TGTGCCAGCAGCTTGGGGCTAGCGGATGGCGCAGATACGCAGTATTTT.